A single sample gave rise to the 4 T cell receptor beta chains below, sequenced in a study of T cells in Graves' hyperthyroidism and ophthalmopathy. TCR beta CDR3 regions were amplified from RNA. RT-PCR in the first round (using the HTBI primer set) targeted the TCR CDR3. TCRdb re-called the multiplex PCR reads with MiXCR, one entry per CDR3 protein. The profile shows fewer than 600,000 distinct CDR3 sequences, 12% to 15% of them singletons. Sequenced: blood. These receptors all stem from a woman aged 40 to 50 with Graves' hyperthyroidism.

There are many counts of this clonotype. J is TRBJ2-1 and V is TRBV20-1; tentatively, D is TRBD2 (5 bases). Trimming shortened V by 2 bases and J by 4 bases, and 12 bases separated the two germline ends. The CDR3 is 14 residues long. The V gene's germline CDR1 is DFQATT and CDR2 SNEGSKA (reference sequence). The CDR3 loop is CSARTLAGYNEQFF. As DNA, the CDR3 is TGCAGTGCTAGAACGCTAGCTGGGTACAATGAGCAGTTCTTC.

This clonotype was recorded many times. V usage is TRBV27 and J usage is TRBJ2-3; possibly TRBD1 for D (6 bases). CDR1 and CDR2 (germline): MNHEY, SMNVEV (reference sequence). V gave up 6 bases and J gave up 5 bases, with 12 bases separating them. The CDR3 consists of 13 residues. CDR3 region: CASRQGGGDTQYF. For the CDR3, the DNA is TGTGCCAGCAGACAGGGCGGAGGAGATACGCAGTATTTT.

The V and J genes are TRBV4-1 and TRBJ2-1; D is possibly TRBD2 (6 bases). The V end lost 0 bases, the J end lost 12 bases, and 27 bases lay between the germline ends. From germline, CDR1 is MGHRA and CDR2 YSYEKL. The CDR3 totals 18 residues. CDR3 coding DNA: TGCGCCAGCAGCCAAGAAGTAACGGGAGTCCCGCCCAAGGGTGGGCAGTTCTTC. It yields the protein CASSQEVTGVPPKGGQFF.

This clonotype has at least ten counts. This chain uses TRBV5-5 with TRBJ2-1; 8 positions match TRBD1. J lost 4 bases, V lost 5 bases, and 2 bases had no gene match. Germline CDR1 and CDR2: SGHKS and YYEKEE (reference sequence). The CDR3 consists of 13 residues. Here the CDR3 DNA reads TGTGCCAGCAGGGACAGGGTGTACAATGAGCAGTTCTTC. Its translation is CASRDRVYNEQFF.